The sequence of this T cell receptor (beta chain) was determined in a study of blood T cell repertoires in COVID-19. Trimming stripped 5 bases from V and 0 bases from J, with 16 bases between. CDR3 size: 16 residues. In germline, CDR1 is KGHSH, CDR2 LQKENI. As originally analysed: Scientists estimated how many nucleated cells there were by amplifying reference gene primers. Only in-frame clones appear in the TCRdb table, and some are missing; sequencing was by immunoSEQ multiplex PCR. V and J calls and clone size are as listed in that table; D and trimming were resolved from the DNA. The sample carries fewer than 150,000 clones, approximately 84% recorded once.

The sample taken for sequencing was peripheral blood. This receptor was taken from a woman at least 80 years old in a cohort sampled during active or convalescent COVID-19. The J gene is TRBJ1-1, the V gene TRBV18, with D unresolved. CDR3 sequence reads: CASSTNTVSVNTEAFF. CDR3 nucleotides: TGTGCCAGCTCAACCAATACGGTTTCGGTGAACACTGAAGCTTTCTTT. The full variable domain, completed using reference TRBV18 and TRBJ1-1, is NAGVMQNPRHLVRRRGQEARLRCSPMKGHSHVYWYRQLPEEGLKFMVYLQKENIIDESGMPKERFSAEFPKEGPSILRIQQVVRGDSAAYFCASSTNTVSVNTEAFFGQGTRLTVV.